These 16 T cell receptor beta chains came from one sample sequenced in a study of cytomegalovirus exposure and HLA in healthy donors (dated by TCRdb to 2017 to 2019). Library prep was done by the immunoSEQ multiplex PCR assay. For the multiplex PCR, a mixture combining 60 forward primers for TCR Vbeta segments and 13 reverse primers for TCR Jbeta segments was used. TCRdb provides this immuneACCESS table in a form limited to in-frame rearrangements. Some clones are lacking; in checked studies, under half of them reflect an unresolved V gene, and why the rest are absent is not known. This sample gives 55,000 to 70,000 clones in total; approximately 63% of them show up just once. The ten top clones hold roughly a fifth of the sample. The material sequenced was PBMCs. All receptors derive from an older woman in good health and CMV-seropositive.

The gene calls are TRBV5-1 and TRBJ1-1, with 8 bases aligning to TRBD1. The length of the CDR3 is 16 residues. V was pared by 0 bases and J by 0 bases, with 4 bases of the junction left unmatched. CDR1 and CDR2 from the germline V gene are SGHRS and YFSETQ. The CDR3: CASSLDRGEMNTEAFF. CDR3 DNA sequence: TGCGCCAGCAGCTTGGACAGGGGGGAGATGAACACTGAAGCTTTCTTT.

The V gene is TRBV4-1, the J gene TRBJ2-7, with 7 bases aligning to TRBD1. This CDR3 spans 16 amino acids. From germline, CDR1 is MGHRA and CDR2 YSYEKL. Trimming cost V 2 bases and J 3 bases; bases outside gene matches: 10. The CDR3 DNA follows: TGCGCCAGCAGCCAACCCTCCTCGACAGGGAACTACGAGCAGTACTTC. Residues: CASSQPSSTGNYEQYF.

This clone occurred a few times. J is TRBJ2-7 and V is TRBV4-1; 12 bases agree with TRBD2. Germline values: CDR1 MGHRA, CDR2 YSYEKL. The V gene end was trimmed by 6 bases and the J gene end by 0 bases; junction bases not matched to a gene: 9. This CDR3 is built from 17 residues. CDR3: CASSMNPTSGGSYEQYF. CDR3 coding DNA: TGCGCCAGCAGTATGAACCCGACTAGCGGGGGCTCCTACGAGCAGTACTTC.

This chain uses TRBV29-1 with TRBJ1-1; D perhaps matches TRBD1 (5 bases). The V gene lost 6 bases and the J gene lost 7 bases, with 15 bases spanning the gap. Germline V gene sequence: CDR1 SQVTM, CDR2 ANQGSEA. The length of the CDR3 is 12 residues. The CDR3 sequence is CSVLRGWGEAFF. For the CDR3, the DNA is TGCAGCGTATTAAGGGGATGGGGTGAAGCTTTCTTT.

The chain links TRBV29-1 to TRBJ1-1; 7 nucleotides agree with TRBD1. The germline V gene has CDR1 SQVTM and CDR2 ANQGSEA. The CDR3 totals 13 residues. Trimming cost V 7 bases and J 0 bases; bases outside gene matches: 5. CDR3 coding DNA: TGCAGCGCCCAAGGACAGGTGAACACTGAAGCTTTCTTT. It yields the protein CSAQGQVNTEAFF.

V gene TRBV5-6 combines with J gene TRBJ2-7, with TRBD2 identical over 7 bases. J gave up 2 bases and V 4 bases, and 3 bases lay outside the gene matches. This CDR3 spans 13 amino acids. The V gene's germline CDR1 is SGHDT and CDR2 YYEEEE. The CDR3: CASSPGGTYEQYF. The CDR3 coding sequence is TGTGCCAGCAGCCCGGGGGGAACCTACGAGCAGTACTTC.

The rearrangement joins TRBV7-9 to TRBJ1-6; D might be TRBD1 (5 bases). CDR1 is SEHNR, CDR2 FQNEAQ, per germline (reference sequence). V dropped 1 base and J dropped 7 bases, with 8 bases sitting between them. The CDR3 spans 14 residues. CDR3 in amino acids: CASSLEGINSPLHF. CDR3 DNA: TGTGCCAGCAGCTTAGAGGGGATCAATTCACCCCTCCACTTT.

The gene calls are TRBV6-5 and TRBJ1-2; the match to TRBD1 covers 8 bases. This CDR3 is 13 amino acids long. Germline trimming cut 4 bases from V and 8 bases from J; bases unmatched to any gene: 6. The germline CDR1 and CDR2 sequences are MNHEY and SVGAGI. CDR3 nucleotide sequence: TGTGCCAGCAGTTGGACAGGGACGGGAGGCTACACCTTC. This sequence encodes CASSWTGTGGYTF.

The rearrangement uses TRBV7-9 and TRBJ2-3; perhaps TRBD2 as D (7 bases). The CDR3 length is 16 residues. The V gene's germline CDR1 is SEHNR and CDR2 FQNEAQ (reference sequence). The V end was cut by 6 bases, the J end by 2 bases, with 18 bases between. CDR3 residues: CASRGRGGGYTDTQYF. The CDR3 DNA follows: TGTGCCAGCAGGGGAAGGGGAGGGGGGTACACAGATACGCAGTATTTT. The variable domain in full, with the rest retrieved from reference TRBV7-9 and TRBJ2-3, is DTGVSQNPRHKITKRGQNVTFRCDPISEHNRLYWYRQTLGQGPEFLTYFQNEAQLEKSRLLSDRFSAERPKGSFSTLEIQRTEQGDSAMYLCASRGRGGGYTDTQYFGPGTRLTVL.

Note on this clone: This sample includes further DNA sequences coding for the same CDR3. The chain recombines TRBV5-1 with TRBJ2-3, with D perhaps TRBD2 (5 bases). V lost 1 base to trimming and J lost 1 base, with 7 bases between them. Germline values: CDR1 SGHRS, CDR2 YFSETQ. The CDR3 is 14 amino acids. The CDR3 DNA reads TGCGCCAGCAGCTTGCGGGGAGGCACAGATACGCAGTATTTT. As protein: CASSLRGGTDTQYF.

The CDR3 DNA sequence: TGCAGCGCCCAGACAGGGGGCACTGAAGCTTTCTTT. This sequence encodes CSAQTGGTEAFF. The rearrangement uses TRBV29-1 and TRBJ1-1, with 9 bases lining up with TRBD1. The CDR3 is made up of 12 amino acids. J gave up 4 bases and V 7 bases, and 4 bases lay outside the gene matches. CDR1 is SQVTM and CDR2 is ANQGSEA in the germline V gene.

The chain links TRBV6-6 to TRBJ2-2; 10 bases match TRBD1. Germline CDR1 and CDR2: MNHNY and SVGAGI (reference sequence). This CDR3 is 15 amino acids long. V lost 3 bases to trimming and J lost 5 bases; unmatched junction nucleotides: 3. CDR3 sequence reads: CASSYPGQGTGELFF. CDR3 nucleotide sequence: TGTGCCAGCAGTTATCCGGGACAGGGGACCGGGGAGCTGTTTTTT.

V usage is TRBV7-9 and J usage is TRBJ1-1, with D unresolved. Trimming took off 5 bases at V and 0 bases at J, with 16 bases between the two ends. The CDR3 is 16 amino acids. The germline V gene has CDR1 SEHNR and CDR2 FQNEAQ (reference sequence). The CDR3 loop is CASSPDSQIVNTEAFF. CDR3 DNA sequence: TGTGCCAGCAGCCCCGACTCGCAGATCGTGAACACTGAAGCTTTCTTT.

The rearrangement uses TRBV29-1 and TRBJ2-3; D is unresolved. The V end was cut by 1 base, the J end by 3 bases, with 14 bases between. There are 15 residues in the CDR3. CDR1 is SQVTM, CDR2 ANQGSEA, per germline. This CDR3 is CSVEVGAFGTDTQYF. The DNA of the CDR3 is TGCAGCGTTGAAGTCGGAGCCTTTGGGACAGATACGCAGTATTTT.

The J gene is TRBJ1-1, the V gene TRBV7-2; D is possibly TRBD1 (6 bases). The CDR3 is made up of 13 amino acids. Germline V gene lookup returns CDR1 SGHTA and CDR2 FQGNSA. V was clipped by 1 base and J by 5 bases, with 8 bases between them. CDR3 sequence reads: CASSLVQGTEAFF. CDR3 in DNA: TGTGCCAGCAGCTTAGTACAGGGAACTGAAGCTTTCTTT. The variable domain in full, completed from reference TRBV7-2 and TRBJ1-1, reads GAGVSQSPSNKVTEKGKDVELRCDPISGHTALYWYRQSLGQGLEFLIYFQGNSAPDKSGLPSDRFSAERTGGSVSTLTIQRTQQEDSAVYLCASSLVQGTEAFFGQGTRLTVV.

This clone showed up just once. The chain joins TRBV11-2 to TRBJ2-3, with 12 positions matching TRBD2. The CDR3 sequence is 15 residues long. The germline CDR1 and CDR2 sequences are SGHAT and FQNNGV. Trimming took 5 bases from V and 5 from J; bases not matched to a gene: 5. This CDR3 reads CASSPSGGGRDTQYF. The CDR3 DNA reads TGTGCCAGCAGCCCTAGCGGGGGGGGCCGAGATACGCAGTATTTT. The variable domain in full, completed from reference TRBV11-2 and TRBJ2-3, reads EAGVAQSPRYKIIEKRQSVAFWCNPISGHATLYWYQQILGQGPKLLIQFQNNGVVDDSQLPKDRFSAERLKGVDSTLKIQPAKLEDSAVYLCASSPSGGGRDTQYFGPGTRLTVL.